The TCR beta chain under discussion was sequenced for a study of low-dose radiotherapy and immunotherapy resistance in tumors. Whole-study context: Patients were treated with intravenous nivolumab at 240 mg every two weeks and were also dosed with ipilimumab at 1 mg/kg every six weeks.

This clonotype was counted between two and nine times. TRAV- and TRBV-specific primers primed first-strand cDNA, covering alpha and beta chains. Using a constant-region primer together with a V-primer adapter, TCRs were subjected to approximately 20 PCR cycles of amplification. One entry per CDR3 protein, called by TCRdb with MiXCR from the reads. There are under 110,000 distinct CDR3 sequences in the sample; less than 25% occur only once, and over 3.5% lies in the top ten. Germline V gene lookup returns CDR1 DFQATT and CDR2 SNEGSKA (reference sequence). The CDR3 is 14 residues long. V shed 6 bases and J shed 2 bases, with 17 bases lying between them. This sample's time point: after trial treatment. Treatment indicated: LDRT plus nivolumab, ipilimumab, low-dose cyclophosphamide and aspirin (RACIN trial). Patients with advanced, tumor-infiltrating lymphocyte-negative solid tumors were eligible.

The chain recombines TRBV20-1 with TRBJ2-7, with D perhaps TRBD1 (5 bases). The sample in question was PBMCs, obtained after low-dose radiotherapy plus immunotherapy. The clonotype was recovered from a male donor with prostate cancer. The CDR3 loop is CSALVQDTTYEQYF. The CDR3 region has the DNA TGCAGTGCCCTAGTGCAGGACACGACCTACGAGCAGTACTTC.